This TCR beta chain was captured by sequencing in a study of blood T cell repertoires in COVID-19. Trimming cost V 3 bases and J 0 bases, with 9 bases left between them. Germline V gene data show CDR1 as SGHTA and CDR2 as FQGNSA. The CDR3 spans 15 residues. Some clones are missing from TCRdb's copy, which holds only in-frame ones; the method was immunoSEQ multiplex PCR. The profile shows approximately 130,000 clones, more than 70% of them singletons. The gene calls are TRBV7-2 and TRBJ1-3, with D possibly being TRBD1 (5 bases). Sequencing used peripheral blood. This TCR was sampled from a man older than 75 with active or convalescent COVID-19. CDR3 sequence (DNA): TGTGCCAGCAGCTTGTCCAGGGTCTCTGGAAACACCATATATTTT. Translating it yields CASSLSRVSGNTIYF.